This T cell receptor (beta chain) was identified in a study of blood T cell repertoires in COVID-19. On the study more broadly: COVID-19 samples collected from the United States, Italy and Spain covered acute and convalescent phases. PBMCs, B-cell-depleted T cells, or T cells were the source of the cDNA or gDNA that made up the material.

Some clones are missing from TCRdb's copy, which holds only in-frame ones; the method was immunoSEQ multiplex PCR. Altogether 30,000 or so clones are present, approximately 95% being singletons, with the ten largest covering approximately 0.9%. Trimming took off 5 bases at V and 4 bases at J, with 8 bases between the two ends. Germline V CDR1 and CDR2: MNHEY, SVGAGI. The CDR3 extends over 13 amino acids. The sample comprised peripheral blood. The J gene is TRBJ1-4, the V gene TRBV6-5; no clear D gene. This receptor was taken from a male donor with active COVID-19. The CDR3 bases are TGTGCCAGCAGTAACACCCTTAATGAAAAACTGTTTTTT. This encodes CASSNTLNEKLFF.